A selection of T cell receptor beta chains follows, all from one sample in a study of blood T cell repertoires in COVID-19. Sequencing used immunoSEQ multiplex PCR; TCRdb keeps in-frame clones, though not all of them. The table records 90,000 to 100,000 clones, roughly 89% of them present only once. Sequencing used peripheral blood. Receptors originate from a man aged 60-69 years with COVID-19, enrolled during active disease. The CDR3 runs from the conserved cysteine through the conserved F or W.

v_call cdr3_aa
TRBV6-2/TRBV6-3 CASSKLRDRARNTIYF
TRBV6-2/TRBV6-3 CASSPDRHSNQPQHF
TRBV5-1 CASSVGGSTDTQYF
TRBV30 CAWNRQGVMNTEAFF
TRBV4-2 CASSRVTGVDGYTF
TRBV18 CASSPETATNEKLFF
TRBV7-9 CASREVSYNEQFF
TRBV6-5 CASSYSNRRGEQYF
TRBV19 CASSPLQGIEKLFF
TRBV3-1/TRBV3-2 CASSQDLSRAGPYEQYF
TRBV7-2 CASSLGLAGRDEQFF
TRBV5-6 CASSSRTGPGNTIYF
TRBV18 CASSPGGGTDTQYF
TRBV12-5 CASGGQPPSGNTIYF
TRBV10-2 CASRPRGEKLFF
TRBV9 CASSPAGLEKLFF
TRBV3-1/TRBV3-2 CASSQDSPDEQFF
TRBV11-2 CASSPGTAMGYGYTF
TRBV3-1/TRBV3-2 CASSQGHRTYEQYF
TRBV4-1 CASSQDWDSPTEAFF
TRBV4-3 CASSQDGAMNGKLFF
TRBV21-1 CASPGGTSGNYNEQFF
TRBV7-3 CASSLNTGGYEQYF
TRBV5-6 CASSYRGIDYGYTF
TRBV4-3 CASSQASSEAFF
TRBV9 CASSVEAGANTEAFF
TRBV29-1 CSTRTDINTGELFF
TRBV30 CAWSVSRVFGGSGTDTQYF
TRBV9 CASSVSDDSDTIYF
TRBV7-9 CASSLRTSVYNEQFF
TRBV18 CASSPPGAGYTF
TRBV2 CASSVGRNTGELFF
TRBV6-1 CASSGMGGTGVFHSPLHF
TRBV18 CASSPQLTGDYGYTF
TRBV9 CASSDSGSNTGELFF
TRBV2 CATLTGTASTDTQYF